What follows is one T cell receptor (beta chain) and its context. No antigen is known for it. In germline, CDR1 is SGHTA, CDR2 FQGNSA. The CDR3 contains 16 residues. With 3 bases clipped from V and 3 bases from J, the junction kept 6 bases outside the gene matches. This entry comes from a study of OX40 agonist ivuxolimab in advanced cancers. Study details: A diagnosis of hepatocellular carcinoma, melanoma, renal cell or head and neck cancer was present in dose-escalation patients. The mean age was roughly 60 years, ranging from about 23 to 85, with more than 70% of participants male. Study-wide points: At doses 0.1 to 3.0 mg/kg, CD4+ and CD8+ clones expanded.

Using immunoSEQ multiplex PCR, the repertoire was profiled, and TCRdb retains in-frame clones only, with some absent. The table shows under 85,000 clones, with about 88% occurring only once. The V gene is TRBV7-2, the J gene TRBJ2-1; 9 nucleotides agree with TRBD2. The starting material was CD4+ or CD8+ T cells sorted from blood, obtained in a trial of the OX40 agonist ivuxolimab. This receptor was obtained from an adult with an advanced solid tumor such as melanoma, head and neck, liver or kidney cancer. CDR3 protein: CASSLVAGVRYNEQFF. In DNA, the CDR3 is TGTGCCAGCAGCTTGGTAGCGGGAGTTCGCTACAATGAGCAGTTCTTC.